This entry lists 8 T cell receptor beta chains sequenced from one sample in a study of cytomegalovirus exposure and HLA in healthy donors. Both 60 Vbeta primers and 13 Jbeta primers went into the PCR. The assay was immunoSEQ multiplex PCR, and TCRdb's table has in-frame clones only and misses some. Of more than 80,000 clones detected, roughly four fifths appear once; the ten largest clones hold 1.6%. The source material was PBMCs. The receptors were gathered from a man between 50 and 59 years old in good health and CMV-seronegative.

This clone was seen a handful of times. The chain recombines TRBV7-9 with TRBJ1-1; D call uncertain. The CDR3 has 14 residues. Deletions cut 1 base from V and 4 bases from J, with 10 bases between. Germline CDR1 and CDR2: SEHNR and FQNEAQ (reference sequence). The CDR3: CASSLVTEGTEAFF. In DNA form, the CDR3 reads TGTGCCAGCAGCTTAGTTACAGAAGGCACTGAAGCTTTCTTT.

The chain recombines TRBV6-4 with TRBJ2-3; D is perhaps TRBD2 (5 bases). The CDR3 extends over 15 amino acids. V was trimmed by 1 base and J by 0 bases, leaving 8 bases between them. Germline loops: CDR1 MRHNA, CDR2 SNTAGT. In nucleotides, the CDR3 is TGTGCCAGCAGTGACTGGGCGGGTAGCACAGATACGCAGTATTTT. This translates into CASSDWAGSTDTQYF.

The chain has TRBV30 and TRBJ1-2, with D possibly TRBD1 on 5 matching bases. V lost 2 bases and J 4 bases, leaving 14 bases between the germline ends. The CDR3 extends over 14 amino acids. Germline V gene data show CDR1 as GTSNPN and CDR2 as SVGIG (reference sequence). The chain's CDR3 is CAWSLGTRSYGYTF. The CDR3 DNA follows: TGTGCCTGGAGTCTCGGGACTCGGAGCTATGGCTACACCTTC.

The chain carries TRBV11-2 and TRBJ1-1; unclear D gene. Germline V gene data show CDR1 as SGHAT and CDR2 as FQNNGV. The CDR3 length is 16 residues. V lost 2 bases to trimming and J lost 1 base, with 14 bases between them. CDR3 sequence reads: CASSLRLTSGNTEAFF. In DNA form, the CDR3 reads TGTGCCAGCAGCTTACGCCTTACGTCCGGGAACACTGAAGCTTTCTTT.

The rearrangement joins TRBV9 to TRBJ2-5; 7 bases are a match to TRBD2. The V gene's germline CDR1 is SGDLS and CDR2 YYNGEE. There are 15 residues in the CDR3. The V and J ends lost 0 bases and 4 bases, in that order; junction bases with no gene match: 6. The CDR3 is CASSVGGTKIETQYF. In DNA form, the CDR3 reads TGTGCCAGCAGCGTAGGGGGGACTAAGATAGAGACCCAGTACTTC.

This chain uses TRBV4-1 with TRBJ2-7; tentative D call: TRBD2 (6 bases). V lost 1 base, J lost 0 bases, and 22 bases lay in between. The CDR3 runs 19 residues. The germline CDR1 and CDR2 sequences are MGHRA and YSYEKL. The CDR3 protein is CASSQVGGRNRFSSYEQYF. Written as DNA, the CDR3 is TGCGCCAGCAGCCAAGTTGGGGGGAGAAACCGATTCAGCTCCTACGAGCAGTACTTC.

V is TRBV29-1 and J is TRBJ2-1; the match to TRBD1 covers 9 bases. The length of the CDR3 is 14 residues. Looked up from germline, CDR1 is SQVTM and CDR2 is ANQGSEA. V gave up 7 bases and J gave up 7 bases; unmatched junction bases: 11. The CDR3, as DNA: TGCAGCGACAAACAGGGGGCTAGCCCTAATGAGCAGTTCTTC. Its translation is CSDKQGASPNEQFF.

The chain uses TRBV29-1 and TRBJ2-2, with 8 nucleotides matching TRBD2. V gave up 6 bases and J gave up 3 bases; unmatched junction bases: 3. The CDR3 sequence is 13 residues long. The germline CDR1 and CDR2 sequences are SQVTM and ANQGSEA. CDR3 in DNA: TGCAGCGTGTATAGCGGGGACACCGGGGAGCTGTTTTTT. Translating it yields CSVYSGDTGELFF.